Listed here are 29 T cell receptor beta chains from one sample, sequenced in a study of blood T cells in healthy people across ages. A sample-barcoded 5' primer and a J-beta primer mix were used in a second PCR of about 7 to 12 cycles. TCRdb processed the 5' RACE reads anew with MiXCR; each CDR3 protein has one entry. The sample contains hundreds of thousands of distinct CDR3 sequences, under 70% of which appear only once. Sequencing was carried out using blood. The receptors were gathered from a man aged 55 to 70 in good health.

This clonotype was detected a few times. The chain employs TRBV5-1 and TRBJ2-3; no reliable D call. Trimming left V 0 bases short and J 0 bases short, with 11 bases between. The length of the CDR3 is 16 residues. The germline V gene has CDR1 SGHRS and CDR2 YFSETQ. The CDR3 sequence is CASSLALDTSTDTQYF. CDR3 sequence (DNA): TGCGCCAGCAGCTTGGCGCTGGATACTAGCACAGATACGCAGTATTTT. Together with reference TRBV5-1 and TRBJ2-3, the CDR3 gives the full variable domain: KAGVTQTPRYLIKTRGQQVTLSCSPISGHRSVSWYQQTPGQGLQFLFEYFSETQRNKGNFPGRFSGRQFSNSRSEMNVSTLELGDSALYLCASSLALDTSTDTQYFGPGTRLTVL.

As to this clonotype: This likely comes from a read error, as the CDR3 has no conserved phenylalanine or tryptophan at its end. The gene calls are TRBV12-3 or TRBV12-4 and TRBJ2-1; D may match TRBD1 or TRBD2 (6 bases each). V was shortened by 6 bases and J by 1 base, with 16 bases between the two germline ends. There are 16 residues in the CDR3. CDR3 sequence reads: CASRTGGSGSYNEQFL. In DNA, the CDR3 is TGTGCCAGCAGGACCGGGGGCTCAGGGTCCTACAATGAGCAGTTCCTC.

The rearrangement links TRBV4-2 to TRBJ2-1; TRBD2 aligns across 9 bases. V shed 0 bases, J shed 9 bases, and the junction held 6 bases outside the gene matches. Germline V gene sequence: CDR1 LGHNA, CDR2 YNFKEQ. CDR3 length: 15 residues. For the CDR3, the DNA is TGTGCCAGCAGCCAAGAAAGGCGGGGGGGCGGTGAGCAGTTCTTC. Translating it yields CASSQERRGGGEQFF.

This clonotype has just one count. V and J are TRBV6-5 and TRBJ1-6, with 9 bases matching TRBD1. The CDR3 length is 16 residues. Germline CDR1 is MNHEY and CDR2 is SVGAGI. V shed 4 bases and J 9 bases; nucleotides not matched to a gene: 10. DNA for the CDR3: TGTGCCAGCAGTTTTGGACAGGGGAGTTCGGGTTCACCCCTCCACTTT. This codes for CASSFGQGSSGSPLHF.

The chain combines TRBV28 with TRBJ2-5, with 12 bases aligning to TRBD2. The J call is in doubt because the DNA end fits TRBJ2-7 better. This CDR3 comprises 15 residues. The germline gives CDR1 MDHEN, CDR2 SYDVKM. CDR3 nucleotides: TGTGCCACTTTACCAATCGGACTAGCGGGGAGCGAGCAGTACTTC. This gives the protein CATLPIGLAGSEQYF.

The V call is TRBV6-5, the J call TRBJ2-3; D is possibly TRBD2 (5 bases). The germline V gene has CDR1 MNHEY and CDR2 SVGAGI. The CDR3 has 14 amino acids. Trimming removed 0 bases from V and 2 bases from J, with 6 bases in between. The CDR3 nucleotides are TGTGCCAGCAGTTACTCGGACTTCACAGATACGCAGTATTTT. It is translated as CASSYSDFTDTQYF.

This clonotype has a handful of counts. The chain links TRBV6-2 or TRBV6-3 to TRBJ2-1, with D unclear. V lost 7 bases and J 5 bases, leaving 15 bases between the germline ends. CDR3 length equals 14 residues. Germline-derived CDR1 and CDR2 are MNHEY and SVGEGT. The CDR3 spells CASIEGLSNNEQFF. Written as DNA, the CDR3 is TGTGCCAGCATCGAAGGGCTATCTAACAATGAGCAGTTCTTC.

V and J are TRBV20-1 and TRBJ1-6, with TRBD1 matching over 10 bases. V dropped 0 bases and J dropped 8; count of bases not matched to a gene: 7. This CDR3 is 16 amino acids long. Per germline, CDR1 DFQATT and CDR2 SNEGSKA (reference sequence). CDR3 DNA sequence: TGCAGTGCTAGAGATCCAGGGGACAGGGGAGATTCACCCCTCCACTTT. Encoded protein: CSARDPGDRGDSPLHF.

This clonotype has more than one count but fewer than ten. The V call is TRBV10-3, the J call TRBJ2-3; TRBD2 matches 10 bases. This CDR3 is built from 16 residues. Germline loops: CDR1 ENHRY, CDR2 SYGVKD. Trimming at V came to 6 bases and at J to 0 bases, leaving 6 bases not matched to a gene. The CDR3: CAISRTSGPSTDTQYF. The CDR3 DNA is TGTGCCATCAGCAGGACTAGCGGTCCTAGCACAGATACGCAGTATTTT.

This chain joins TRBV20-1 and TRBJ2-3; no definite D call. Germline-derived CDR1 and CDR2 are DFQATT and SNEGSKA (reference sequence). The CDR3 sequence is 17 residues long. The V end was cut by 2 bases, the J end by 0 bases, with 18 bases between. CDR3 region: CSARLYGRPGSTDTQYF. DNA of the CDR3: TGCAGTGCTAGACTCTACGGACGTCCCGGGAGCACAGATACGCAGTATTTT.

The sample holds a few counts of this clonotype. V gene TRBV10-2 combines with J gene TRBJ1-2; D ambiguous. Trimming took 6 bases from V and 0 from J, leaving 5 bases between them. Germline values: CDR1 WSHSY, CDR2 SAAADI. This CDR3 is built from 12 residues. The CDR3 protein is CASRDPNYGYTF. As DNA, the CDR3 is TGCGCCAGCAGGGACCCTAACTATGGCTACACCTTC.

In its sample, this clonotype was seen a few times. This chain connects TRBV10-3 to TRBJ2-5; TRBD1 matches at 10 bases. The CDR3 is made up of 14 amino acids. CDR1 ENHRY and CDR2 SYGVKD come from the germline V gene. V dropped 6 bases and J dropped 4; count of bases not matched to a gene: 5. CDR3 nucleotide sequence: TGTGCCATCAGAGCCGGGACAGGGGTAGAGACCCAGTACTTC. Protein product: CAIRAGTGVETQYF.

This chain joins TRBV10-1 and TRBJ2-5, with 7 bases fitting TRBD1. The junction had 6 bases not matched to a gene; V was cut back by 3 bases and J by 2 bases. Germline V gene data show CDR1 as WNHNN and CDR2 as SYGVQD (reference sequence). The CDR3 covers 15 residues. The CDR3, as DNA: TGCGCCAGCAGTGAAGGGACAGTGGCACAAGAGACCCAGTACTTC. Encoded protein: CASSEGTVAQETQYF.

This chain links TRBV27 with TRBJ1-6; possibly TRBD1 for D (5 bases). V lost 9 bases and J 10 bases, leaving 19 bases between the germline ends. In germline, CDR1 is MNHEY, CDR2 SMNVEV (reference sequence). CDR3 length: 14 residues. CDR3 in amino acids: CASGGPTGRSPLHF. Here the CDR3 DNA reads TGTGCCAGTGGGGGTCCTACGGGGCGATCACCCCTCCACTTT.

This clonotype is a singleton in its sample. The V gene is TRBV12-3 or TRBV12-4, the J gene TRBJ2-7, with 9 bases aligning to TRBD2. Trimming at V came to 7 bases and at J to 1 base, leaving 5 bases not matched to a gene. This CDR3 is built from 14 residues. As DNA, the CDR3 is TGTGCCAGCACCAATAGCGGGGGTTCCTACGAGCAGTACTTC. Residues: CASTNSGGSYEQYF.

The J gene is TRBJ2-4, the V gene TRBV2, with 8 bases that match TRBD1. The ends lost 6 bases at V and 6 bases at J; junction bases unmatched: 4. The CDR3 is 13 residues long. Per the germline V gene, CDR1 is SNHLY and CDR2 is FYNNEI. The chain's CDR3 is CASRQGAGNIQYF. CDR3 DNA: TGTGCCAGCAGGCAGGGGGCGGGAAACATTCAGTACTTC.

This clonotype came up a few times. Here the CDR3 DNA reads TGCGCCAGCAGCACGACAGCAGCGACGGTTCAAGAGACCCAGTACTTC. Residues: CASSTTAATVQETQYF. The V and J genes are TRBV5-1 and TRBJ2-5; D is possibly TRBD1 (5 bases). This CDR3 region has 16 residues. Between the trimmed V and J ends, which lost 4 bases and 2 bases, there was a span of 18 bases. CDR1 and CDR2 from the germline V gene are SGHRS and YFSETQ. The full variable domain, in which reference TRBV5-1 and TRBJ2-5 provide the parts outside the CDR3, is KAGVTQTPRYLIKTRGQQVTLSCSPISGHRSVSWYQQTPGQGLQFLFEYFSETQRNKGNFPGRFSGRQFSNSRSEMNVSTLELGDSALYLCASSTTAATVQETQYFGPGTRLLVL.

CDR3: CASSFGEGAVNIQYF. The CDR3 DNA reads TGTGCCAGCAGTTTCGGGGAGGGGGCCGTAAACATTCAGTACTTC. The chain joins TRBV9 to TRBJ2-4, with D perhaps assigned TRBD1 or TRBD2 (7 bases each). Per the germline V gene, CDR1 is SGDLS and CDR2 is YYNGEE. Trimming cost V 5 bases and J 6 bases, with 18 bases left between them. The CDR3 is 15 amino acids.

About this clonotype itself: One end of the junction fails to match germline, which may point to a read error. The chain combines TRBV6-5 with TRBJ2-3; 8 positions match TRBD2. The CDR3 loop spans 17 amino acids. Per germline, CDR1 MNHEY and CDR2 SVGAGI. The CDR3 spells CAGSYSKASGSLDTQYF. The CDR3 DNA sequence: TGTGCCGGCAGTTACTCGAAAGCTAGCGGGTCTTTGGATACGCAGTATTTT.

The rearrangement joins TRBV29-1 to TRBJ2-4, with D possibly being TRBD1 or TRBD2 (6 bases each). This CDR3 is 16 amino acids long. Germline CDR1 is SQVTM and CDR2 is ANQGSEA. CDR3: CSAGEGGSVAKNIQYF. CDR3 DNA sequence: TGCAGTGCCGGCGAAGGGGGGTCGGTGGCCAAAAACATTCAGTACTTC.

The J gene is TRBJ1-2, the V gene TRBV5-6, with TRBD1 as a possible D gene (5 bases). Trimming removed 2 bases from V and 2 bases from J, with 10 bases in between. CDR3 length equals 14 residues. Germline V gives CDR1 SGHDT, CDR2 YYEEEE. CDR3 bases: TGTGCCAGCAGCTTTGGCAGGGTGAACTATGGCTACACCTTC. It specifies CASSFGRVNYGYTF.

This clonotype was seen a single time. The CDR3 bases are TGCGCCAGCTCTGGGGGTACCAAAAACATTCAGTACTTC. It specifies CASSGGTKNIQYF. The chain employs TRBV10-1 and TRBJ2-4; D tentatively reads TRBD1 or TRBD2 (5 bases each). The V end lost 8 bases, the J end lost 2 bases, and 10 bases lay between the germline ends. Germline lookup yields CDR1 WNHNN and CDR2 SYGVQD (reference sequence). The CDR3 covers 13 residues.

This clonotype has a handful of counts. This chain links TRBV4-1 with TRBJ1-4; D is possibly TRBD1 (6 bases). The V gene lost 4 bases and the J gene lost 5 bases, with 14 bases spanning the gap. Germline CDR1 MGHRA, CDR2 YSYEKL. The CDR3 is made up of 15 amino acids. The CDR3 nucleotides read TGCGCCAGCAGCCCGGTGGGGGCGGGGAATGAAAAACTGTTTTTT. It codes for CASSPVGAGNEKLFF.

This clonotype was counted only a few times. V and J are TRBV12-3 or TRBV12-4 and TRBJ1-5; a possible D gene is TRBD1 (5 bases). The V end was cut by 1 base, the J end by 0 bases, with 10 bases between. CDR3 length: 16 residues. The CDR3 protein is CASSLGGGYSNQPQHF. DNA for the CDR3: TGTGCCAGCAGTTTAGGGGGGGGATATAGCAATCAGCCCCAGCATTTT.

This clonotype was recorded a few times. This chain joins TRBV20-1 and TRBJ2-3; a possible D gene is TRBD2 (5 bases). The CDR3 runs to 15 residues. In germline, CDR1 is DFQATT, CDR2 SNEGSKA (reference sequence). Trimming removed 6 bases from V and 0 bases from J, with 16 bases in between. The CDR3 spells CSAPPADISTDTQYF. In nucleotides, the CDR3 is TGCAGTGCCCCCCCAGCGGATATTAGCACAGATACGCAGTATTTT.

As DNA, the CDR3 is TGTGCCAGCAGTTTTATAGGGCGTACCCTCCAAGAGACCCAGTACTTC. This codes for CASSFIGRTLQETQYF. The rearrangement uses TRBV28 and TRBJ2-5; D gene unclear. With 3 bases removed from V and 1 base from J, the gap between germline ends came to 15 bases. From germline, CDR1 is MDHEN and CDR2 SYDVKM. The CDR3 runs to 16 residues.

On this clonotype itself: This sequence may be a read error, since a much larger clone differs from it by one base. The CDR3 region is CASGERQGSSRETQYF. DNA for the CDR3: TGTGCCAGCGGTGAACGGCAGGGTTCGTCAAGAGAGACCCAGTACTTC. The chain couples TRBV6-1 to TRBJ2-5; D may be TRBD1 (5 bases). Germline lookup yields CDR1 MNHNS and CDR2 SASEGT. The CDR3 length is 16 residues.

CDR3 loop: CASNLGGVYNEQFF. The CDR3 region has the DNA TGTGCCAGCAACCTAGGCGGGGTCTACAATGAGCAGTTCTTC. V is TRBV7-8 and J is TRBJ2-1, with D tentatively TRBD2 (6 bases). CDR1 SGHVS and CDR2 FQNEAQ come from the germline V gene. Trimming stripped 7 bases from V and 3 bases from J, with 13 bases between. The CDR3 length is 14 residues. Filled out from reference TRBV7-8 and TRBJ2-1, the complete variable domain reads GAGVSQSPRYKVAKRGQDVALRCDPISGHVSLFWYQQALGQGPEFLTYFQNEAQLDKSGLPSDRFFAERPEGSVSTLKIQRTQQEDSAVYLCASNLGGVYNEQFFGPGTRLTVL.

The chain uses TRBV12-3 or TRBV12-4 and TRBJ2-3; D call uncertain. This CDR3 has 12 amino acids. The V and J ends lost 5 bases and 2 bases respectively, with 5 bases between them. The CDR3 nucleotides are TGTGCCAGCAGTGCCGTCACAGATACGCAGTATTTT. It specifies CASSAVTDTQYF.